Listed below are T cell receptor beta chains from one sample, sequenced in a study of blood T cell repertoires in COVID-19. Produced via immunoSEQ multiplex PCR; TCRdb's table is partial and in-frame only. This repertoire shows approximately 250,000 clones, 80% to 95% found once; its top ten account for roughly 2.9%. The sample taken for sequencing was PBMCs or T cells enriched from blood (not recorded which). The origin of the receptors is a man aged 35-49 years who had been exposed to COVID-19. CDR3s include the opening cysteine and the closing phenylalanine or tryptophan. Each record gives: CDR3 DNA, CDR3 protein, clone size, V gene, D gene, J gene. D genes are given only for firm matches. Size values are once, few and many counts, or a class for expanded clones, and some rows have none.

CDR3 DNA: TGTGCCAGCAGCTTATATTCTGGGGGAGGAGGAAAACTGTTTTTT
CDR3 protein: CASSLYSGGGGKLFF
clone size: -
V gene: TRBV11-2
D gene: -
J gene: TRBJ1-4

CDR3 DNA: TGCAGCGTTGATCCCGGGCAGGGGGCCTATGGCTACACCTTC
CDR3 protein: CSVDPGQGAYGYTF
clone size: -
V gene: TRBV29-1
D gene: TRBD1
J gene: TRBJ1-2

CDR3 DNA: TGTGCCAGCAGCTTAGAAGGGGCGGGGGAGACCCAGTACTTC
CDR3 protein: CASSLEGAGETQYF
clone size: -
V gene: TRBV7-6
D gene: -
J gene: TRBJ2-5

CDR3 DNA: TGCAGCGCTCGTTCCTGGCGGGAGGTTAATGAGCAGTTCTTC
CDR3 protein: CSARSWREVNEQFF
clone size: -
V gene: TRBV29-1
D gene: TRBD2
J gene: TRBJ2-1

CDR3 DNA: TGTGCCAGCAGCCAAGTCGAGGGCCCCTATGTTTGGCAGTACTTC
CDR3 protein: CASSQVEGPYVWQYF
clone size: once
V gene: TRBV14
D gene: -
J gene: TRBJ2-7

CDR3 DNA: TGTGCCAGCAGACGGACTAGCGGGACCAATGAGCAGTTCTTC
CDR3 protein: CASRRTSGTNEQFF
clone size: -
V gene: TRBV3-1/TRBV3-2
D gene: TRBD2
J gene: TRBJ2-1

CDR3 DNA: TGTGCCAGCAGCCTGGGACAGGGCGGGGGAGAGACCCAGTACTTC
CDR3 protein: CASSLGQGGGETQYF
clone size: -
V gene: TRBV7-9
D gene: TRBD1
J gene: TRBJ2-5

CDR3 DNA: TGTGCCAGCAGTGCACCAGGGGGCCATCAGCCCCAGCATTTT
CDR3 protein: CASSAPGGHQPQHF
clone size: -
V gene: TRBV25-1
D gene: TRBD1
J gene: TRBJ1-5

CDR3 DNA: TGCAGCGTCAGGCAATATATCGGGGCAGATACGCAGTATTTT
CDR3 protein: CSVRQYIGADTQYF
clone size: -
V gene: TRBV29-1
D gene: -
J gene: TRBJ2-3

CDR3 DNA: TGTGCCAGCAGCCCCGGGACAGGGGGTTACGAGCAGTACTTC
CDR3 protein: CASSPGTGGYEQYF
clone size: -
V gene: TRBV11-2
D gene: TRBD1
J gene: TRBJ2-7

CDR3 DNA: TGTGCCAGCAGAGCGTTGGGGGGAACAATGAACACTGAAGCTTTCTTT
CDR3 protein: CASRALGGTMNTEAFF
clone size: once
V gene: TRBV9
D gene: -
J gene: TRBJ1-1

CDR3 DNA: TGTGCCAGCAGCAGTGGACAGGGTGGGGCACCCCTCCACTTT
CDR3 protein: CASSSGQGGAPLHF
clone size: -
V gene: TRBV5-5
D gene: TRBD1
J gene: TRBJ1-6

CDR3 DNA: TGCGCCAGCAGCTTGGCCCGGGCCGGGGCCGGGGAGCTGTTTTTT
CDR3 protein: CASSLARAGAGELFF
clone size: -
V gene: TRBV5-1
D gene: -
J gene: TRBJ2-2

CDR3 DNA: TGCGCCAGCAGCAACGCCGGGACAGACAAAAGAAATGAGCAGTTCTTC
CDR3 protein: CASSNAGTDKRNEQFF
clone size: -
V gene: TRBV5-1
D gene: TRBD1
J gene: TRBJ2-1

CDR3 DNA: TGTGCCAGCTGGGACCCGAACTCGGGACTGCTCTCTGGAAACACCATATATTTT
CDR3 protein: CASWDPNSGLLSGNTIYF
clone size: -
V gene: TRBV19
D gene: -
J gene: TRBJ1-3

CDR3 DNA: TGTGCCAGCAGCTTAGCTCAGGGTTCTTATGAAAAACTGTTTTTT
CDR3 protein: CASSLAQGSYEKLFF
clone size: -
V gene: TRBV7-2
D gene: -
J gene: TRBJ1-4

CDR3 DNA: TGTGCCAGTAGTGCGGGACAGGGTGGTCAGCCCCAGCATTTT
CDR3 protein: CASSAGQGGQPQHF
clone size: -
V gene: TRBV19
D gene: TRBD1
J gene: TRBJ1-5

CDR3 DNA: TGTGCCAGCTCACCAGTGACTAGTAACGAGCAGTACTTC
CDR3 protein: CASSPVTSNEQYF
clone size: -
V gene: TRBV18
D gene: -
J gene: TRBJ2-7

CDR3 DNA: TGTGCCACCAGCAGGTTAGCCAGCTCCTACAATGAGCAGTTCTTC
CDR3 protein: CATSRLASSYNEQFF
clone size: -
V gene: TRBV15
D gene: -
J gene: TRBJ2-1

CDR3 DNA: TGTGCCTGGAGTGGAATTAGGGAACTACAGGGTATCGCTGAAGCTTTCTTT
CDR3 protein: CAWSGIRELQGIAEAFF
clone size: medium-sized
V gene: TRBV30
D gene: -
J gene: TRBJ1-1

CDR3 DNA: TGCAGCGTTGACGGGACTAAGCGGGGGTTCAATGAGCAGTTCTTC
CDR3 protein: CSVDGTKRGFNEQFF
clone size: -
V gene: TRBV29-1
D gene: TRBD2
J gene: TRBJ2-1

CDR3 DNA: TGTGCCACCAGCAGAGGTCTAGCGGAGAACACCGGGGAGCTGTTTTTT
CDR3 protein: CATSRGLAENTGELFF
clone size: -
V gene: TRBV15
D gene: TRBD2
J gene: TRBJ2-2

CDR3 DNA: TGCGCCAGCAGCTTAGCGGGCTGGGAGACCCAGTACTTC
CDR3 protein: CASSLAGWETQYF
clone size: -
V gene: TRBV5-1
D gene: -
J gene: TRBJ2-5

CDR3 DNA: TGTGCCAGCAGTTTGAGTTTGAACACTGAAGCTTTCTTT
CDR3 protein: CASSLSLNTEAFF
clone size: -
V gene: TRBV12-3/TRBV12-4
D gene: -
J gene: TRBJ1-1

CDR3 DNA: TGCGCCAGCAGCTTGTTTCTCAGGACTTCCCTGGCTAGCACAGATACGCAGTATTTT
CDR3 protein: CASSLFLRTSLASTDTQYF
clone size: -
V gene: TRBV5-1
D gene: -
J gene: TRBJ2-3

CDR3 DNA: TGTGCCAGCAGTGATCCAGGCGTCTCGAATCAGCCCCAGCATTTT
CDR3 protein: CASSDPGVSNQPQHF
clone size: -
V gene: TRBV2
D gene: -
J gene: TRBJ1-5